Presented here are 31 T cell receptor beta chains from one specimen sequenced in a study of brain metastases from non-small cell lung cancer. Measured with immunoSEQ multiplex PCR; TCRdb has only the in-frame clones, and not every one. The sample consists of about 3,300 clones, less than 97% of them appearing once. The sample taken for sequencing was tumor-adjacent normal tissue. The receptors stem from a donor aged 40 or over with non-small cell lung cancer.

This rearrangement joins TRBV9 to TRBJ2-7; D is ambiguous. In germline, CDR1 is SGDLS, CDR2 YYNGEE. Trimming took off 0 bases at V and 4 bases at J, with 14 bases between the two ends. The CDR3 extends over 15 amino acids. The CDR3 sequence is CASSVGTEPIYEQYF. The CDR3 DNA is TGTGCCAGCAGCGTAGGCACCGAACCTATTTACGAGCAGTACTTC.

This chain uses TRBV7-6 with TRBJ1-1; possibly TRBD1 for D (6 bases). Germline CDR1 and CDR2: SGHVS and FNYEAQ. The CDR3 has 14 amino acids. The V end was cut by 4 bases, the J end by 5 bases, with 14 bases between. The CDR3 loop reads CASSYTGSGTEAFF. CDR3 DNA: TGTGCCAGCAGCTATACAGGGAGCGGGACTGAAGCTTTCTTT.

A single count supports this clone. Other DNA sequences in the sample encode the same CDR3. The CDR3 loop is CSVEGQGYTDTQYF. CDR3 bases: TGCAGCGTTGAAGGACAGGGATACACAGATACGCAGTATTTT. The chain couples TRBV29-1 to TRBJ2-3; 7 bases line up with TRBD1. V trimming: 1 base; J trimming: 2 bases; junction bases outside the gene matches: 3. The germline CDR1 and CDR2 sequences are SQVTM and ANQGSEA. The CDR3 runs to 14 residues.

V is TRBV28 and J is TRBJ2-5; 7 bases fit TRBD2. Per the germline V gene, CDR1 is MDHEN and CDR2 is SYDVKM. The junction had 11 bases not matched to a gene; V was cut back by 5 bases and J by 5 bases. The CDR3 has 15 residues. The CDR3 region has the DNA TGTGCCAGCAGTCCGGCGAGTCTCGGGAGGGAGACCCAGTACTTC. This codes for CASSPASLGRETQYF. Variable domain in full (rest from reference TRBV28 and TRBJ2-5): DVKVTQSSRYLVKRTGEKVFLECVQDMDHENMFWYRQDPGLGLRLIYFSYDVKMKEKGDIPEGYSVSREKKERFSLILESASTNQTSMYLCASSPASLGRETQYFGPGTRLLVL.

The chain combines TRBV2 with TRBJ2-1; no clear D. CDR3 size: 12 residues. V was trimmed by 6 bases and J by 10 bases, leaving 13 bases between them. CDR1 is SNHLY and CDR2 is FYNNEI in the germline V gene. The chain's CDR3 is CASRASSDEQFF. In nucleotides, the CDR3 is TGTGCCAGCAGAGCCTCTAGTGACGAGCAGTTCTTC.

This clone showed up just once. The chain couples TRBV27 to TRBJ1-6; D is perhaps TRBD1 (5 bases). The CDR3 sequence is 17 residues long. In germline, CDR1 is MNHEY, CDR2 SMNVEV (reference sequence). Trimming pared 4 bases from V and 0 bases from J, leaving 13 bases between. DNA of the CDR3: TGTGCCAGCAGTTCATGGGGGGGGAGCTCCTATAATTCACCCCTCCACTTT. Encoded protein: CASSSWGGSSYNSPLHF.

A single count supports this clone. The V and J genes are TRBV30 and TRBJ2-1; D could derive from TRBD1 or TRBD2 (5 bases each). From germline, CDR1 is GTSNPN and CDR2 SVGIG (reference sequence). This CDR3 is built from 17 residues. With 3 bases removed from V and 0 bases from J, the gap between germline ends came to 18 bases. The CDR3 DNA reads as TGTGCCTGGAGATCCCCCCGGGACCCGTCCTCCTACAATGAGCAGTTCTTC. Its translation is CAWRSPRDPSSYNEQFF.

V is TRBV21-1 and J is TRBJ2-7; TRBD1 reflects the table's D call only, with no check against the DNA. TRBV21-1 is deemed a pseudogene. The CDR3 extends over 13 amino acids. The CDR3 coding sequence is TGTGCCAGCAGGACAGGGATATCCTACGAGCAGTACTTC. Residues: CASRTGISYEQYF.

V usage is TRBV15 and J usage is TRBJ2-1; 12 bases line up with TRBD2. There are 15 residues in the CDR3. Germline V gives CDR1 LNHNV, CDR2 YYDKDF (reference sequence). Germline trimming cut 1 base from V and 8 bases from J; bases unmatched to any gene: 3. The CDR3 sequence is CATSRATSGRDEQFF. As DNA, the CDR3 is TGTGCCACCAGCAGAGCGACTAGCGGGAGAGATGAGCAGTTCTTC.

About this clone: Other nucleotide sequences from this sample produce the same CDR3. V and J are TRBV7-2 and TRBJ2-5, with D possibly called TRBD1 or TRBD2 (6 bases each). V was trimmed by 3 bases and J by 5 bases, leaving 13 bases between them. The CDR3 spans 14 residues. Germline CDR1 is SGHTA and CDR2 is FQGNSA. CDR3 DNA sequence: TGTGCCAGCAGCTTTAAGGGGGGATTTGAGACCCAGTACTTC. As protein: CASSFKGGFETQYF.

Turning to this clone: Other DNA sequences in this specimen translate into the identical CDR3. The V and J genes are TRBV18 and TRBJ2-1, with D maybe TRBD2 (6 bases). Germline V gene data show CDR1 as KGHSH and CDR2 as LQKENI. The CDR3 contains 14 residues. The V and J ends lost 0 bases and 15 bases respectively, with 18 bases between them. The CDR3: CASSPPSSGVPPFF. CDR3 nucleotide sequence: TGTGCCAGCTCACCACCGAGTTCGGGGGTGCCCCCGTTCTTC.

This chain joins TRBV21-1 and TRBJ2-7. TRBV21-1 is labeled a pseudogene. The CDR3 consists of 12 residues. CDR3 residues: CASTWGIREQYF. DNA of the CDR3: TGTGCCAGCACCTGGGGGATTCGAGAGCAGTACTTC.

The V gene is TRBV4-1, the J gene TRBJ2-1, with TRBD2 matching 15 bases. Per the germline V gene, CDR1 is MGHRA and CDR2 is YSYEKL. V shed 3 bases and J 7 bases; nucleotides not matched to a gene: 13. The CDR3 runs 19 residues. CDR3 sequence: CASSHPGLAGGGTRNEQFF. As DNA, the CDR3 is TGCGCCAGCAGCCATCCGGGACTAGCGGGGGGAGGGACACGGAATGAGCAGTTCTTC.

This sequence joins TRBV29-1 and TRBJ2-1; perhaps TRBD1 as D (6 bases). The V and J ends lost 4 bases and 5 bases respectively, with 15 bases between them. The CDR3 runs to 14 residues. CDR1 SQVTM and CDR2 ANQGSEA come from the germline V gene. The CDR3 sequence: CSVVGGGQNNEQFF. The CDR3 DNA follows: TGCAGCGTTGTGGGCGGTGGACAGAACAATGAGCAGTTCTTC.

V and J are TRBV2 and TRBJ1-1; TRBD1 is a possible D gene (6 bases). The V end was cut by 5 bases, the J end by 7 bases, with 8 bases between. The CDR3 totals 11 residues. Per germline, CDR1 SNHLY and CDR2 FYNNEI. The CDR3 DNA follows: TGTGCCAGCAGTTGGACAGTTGAAGCTTTCTTT. Its protein is CASSWTVEAFF.

V and J are TRBV4-3 and TRBJ2-7, with TRBD1 as a possible D gene (5 bases). There are 13 residues in the CDR3. Germline assignment: CDR1 LGHNA and CDR2 YSLEER. Trimming stripped 0 bases from V and 9 bases from J, with 12 bases between. CDR3 sequence (DNA): TGCGCCAGCAGCCAAGAGGGGCGACAAAGGCAGTACTTC. This codes for CASSQEGRQRQYF.

J is TRBJ2-5 and V is TRBV19; possible D gene TRBD2, 6 bases. The V gene lost 3 bases and the J gene lost 3 bases, with 23 bases spanning the gap. The CDR3 runs to 18 residues. Germline V gene sequence: CDR1 LNHDA, CDR2 SQIVND (reference sequence). CDR3 sequence (DNA): TGTGCCAGTAGTATGCTTTTAACTAGCTTGATCATCGAAGAGACCCAGTACTTC. Its translation is CASSMLLTSLIIEETQYF.

The DNA of the CDR3 is TGTGCCAGCAGCGTAGGTCCGGGCGGTGAAGCTTTCTTT. Translated, it gives CASSVGPGGEAFF. V usage is TRBV9 and J usage is TRBJ1-1; D unresolved. Trimming left V 0 bases short and J 7 bases short, with 10 bases between. The CDR3 runs 13 residues. Germline V lookup: CDR1 SGDLS, CDR2 YYNGEE.

The rearrangement links TRBV28 to TRBJ2-7, with TRBD1 matching 7 bases. The CDR3 consists of 15 residues. The germline gives CDR1 MDHEN, CDR2 SYDVKM. V gave up 6 bases and J gave up 2 bases; unmatched junction bases: 10. CDR3 coding DNA: TGTGCCAGCAGCCATACTCGACAGGGAACCTACGAGCAGTACTTC. It is translated as CASSHTRQGTYEQYF.

This clone appeared once. The chain has TRBV7-9 and TRBJ1-6; D uncertain. The ends were cut back, 4 bases at V and 0 bases at J, with 10 bases in the middle. The CDR3 runs 16 residues. In germline, CDR1 is SEHNR, CDR2 FQNEAQ (reference sequence). The CDR3, as DNA: TGTGCCAGCAGCTGGAGCCCAAGCTCCTATAATTCACCCCTCCACTTT. Its protein is CASSWSPSSYNSPLHF.

The V gene is TRBV3-1 (or the pseudogene TRBV3-2), the J gene TRBJ2-1; 13 bases are shared with TRBD2. Germline V gene sequence: CDR1 LGHDT, CDR2 YNNKEL (reference sequence). Germline trimming cut 4 bases from V and 0 bases from J; bases unmatched to any gene: 12. The CDR3 loop spans 20 amino acids. The CDR3, as DNA: TGTGCCAGCAGCCCCGGAGGGAGACTAGCGGGGGGCAGCTCCTACAATGAGCAGTTCTTC. This translates into CASSPGGRLAGGSSYNEQFF.

The chain recombines TRBV4-2 with TRBJ2-3, with D maybe TRBD1 (6 bases). This CDR3 has 12 amino acids. V was shortened by 8 bases and J by 2 bases, with 8 bases between the two germline ends. Germline CDR1 is LGHNA and CDR2 is YNFKEQ. This CDR3 reads CASGDITDTQYF. CDR3 coding DNA: TGTGCCAGCGGGGACATCACAGATACGCAGTATTTT.

V is TRBV15 and J is TRBJ2-5; D gene ambiguous. The V gene's germline CDR1 is LNHNV and CDR2 YYDKDF (reference sequence). The length of the CDR3 is 14 residues. With 0 bases removed from V and 3 bases from J, the gap between germline ends came to 8 bases. CDR3 in amino acids: CATSREVIEETQYF. CDR3 sequence (DNA): TGTGCCACCAGCAGAGAGGTTATCGAAGAGACCCAGTACTTC.

The CDR3 region is CASSLLTRDTQYF. The CDR3 DNA is TGTGCCAGCAGCTTACTGACACGAGATACGCAGTATTTT. The chain uses TRBV14 and TRBJ2-3; no firm D call. CDR3 length: 13 amino acids. Looked up from germline, CDR1 is SGHDN and CDR2 is FVKESK. Trimming took 5 bases from V and 5 from J, leaving 11 bases between them.

For this clone: The sample has other DNA sequences that encode this CDR3 too. This chain connects TRBV21-1 to TRBJ2-5; TRBD1 reflects the table's D call only, with no check against the DNA. TRBV21-1 is reported as a pseudogene. The CDR3 sequence is 14 residues long. CDR3 region: CASSKEKTAETQYF. CDR3 DNA: TGTGCCAGTAGCAAAGAAAAAACAGCAGAGACCCAGTACTTC.

As concerns this clone: The sample carries other DNA sequences with the same CDR3. V and J are TRBV6-5 and TRBJ1-4; D might be TRBD1 (6 bases). V was cut by 5 bases and J by 8 bases, with 15 bases left in between. This CDR3 has 14 residues. Germline V gives CDR1 MNHEY, CDR2 SVGAGI. In DNA, the CDR3 is TGTGCCAGCAGTCGCATGGGGGCTGGGGAAAAACTGTTTTTT. This gives the protein CASSRMGAGEKLFF.

This chain links TRBV14 with TRBJ2-1; 7 nucleotides line up with TRBD1. This CDR3 is built from 14 residues. Trimming cost V 3 bases and J 5 bases; bases outside gene matches: 4. Germline lookup yields CDR1 SGHDN and CDR2 FVKESK. In DNA, the CDR3 is TGTGCCAGCAGCCAGGGACAGCTTAACAATGAGCAGTTCTTC. It is translated as CASSQGQLNNEQFF.

The gene calls are TRBV12-3 or TRBV12-4 and TRBJ2-7; no firm D call. V shed 3 bases and J shed 5 bases, with 11 bases lying between them. The CDR3 runs to 13 residues. This CDR3 reads CASSFWGGHEQYF. The DNA of the CDR3 is TGTGCCAGCAGTTTCTGGGGTGGGCACGAGCAGTACTTC.

Remarks on this clone: An end of the junction does not agree with germline; a read error may underlie this. This chain links TRBV7-2 with TRBJ2-7; maybe TRBD2 (6 bases). Germline-derived CDR1 and CDR2 are SGHTA and FQGNSA. The CDR3 extends over 15 amino acids. The CDR3 loop reads CASSSPGLSSYEQYF. In nucleotides, the CDR3 is TGTGCCAGCAGCTCCCCGGGACTGAGCTCCTACGAACAGTACTTC. Combining the CDR3 with reference TRBV7-2 and TRBJ2-7 gives the whole variable domain GAGVSQSPSNKVTEKGKDVELRCDPISGHTALYWYRQSLGQGLEFLIYFQGNSAPDKSGLPSDRFSAERTGGSVSTLTIQRTQQEDSAVYLCASSSPGLSSYEQYFGPGTRLTVT.

The chain uses TRBV19 and TRBJ2-2, with TRBD1 as a possible D gene (6 bases). Trimming shortened V by 7 bases and J by 0 bases, and 9 bases separated the two germline ends. This CDR3 is built from 14 residues. CDR1 and CDR2 from the germline V gene are LNHDA and SQIVND (reference sequence). The CDR3 protein is CASTRTANTGELFF. Here the CDR3 DNA reads TGTGCCAGTACCAGGACAGCGAACACCGGGGAGCTGTTTTTT.

This clone was seen once. V gene TRBV11-3 combines with J gene TRBJ2-1; 9 bases fit TRBD2. The germline V gene encodes CDR1 SGHNT and CDR2 YENEEA. V shed 5 bases and J 7 bases; nucleotides not matched to a gene: 9. CDR3 length: 15 residues. The CDR3 here is CASSLSGSTGNEQFF. CDR3 nucleotides: TGTGCCAGCAGCCTTAGCGGGAGTACGGGGAATGAGCAGTTCTTC. Complete variable domain (other parts from reference TRBV11-3 and TRBJ2-1): EAGVVQSPRYKIIEKKQPVAFWCNPISGHNTLYWYLQNLGQGPELLIRYENEEAVDDSQLPKDRFSAERLKGVDSTLKIQPAELGDSAVYLCASSLSGSTGNEQFFGPGTRLTVL.